The 32 T cell receptor beta chains in this list originate from one sample, sequenced in a study of T cells in Graves' hyperthyroidism and ophthalmopathy. RNA transcripts gave rise to amplified TCR beta CDR3 regions. HTBI primers drove first-round RT-PCR of the TCR CDR3. TCRdb redid the calling of the multiplex PCR reads with MiXCR, one entry per CDR3 protein. Seen here are 300,000 to 500,000 distinct CDR3 sequences, more than 12% observed once, and the top ten hold around 30%. The sample consisted of blood. The receptors come from a man in his fifties with Graves' ophthalmopathy.

This clonotype has only a few counts. The chain has TRBV19 and TRBJ2-5, with D unresolved. The V end lost 6 bases, the J end lost 2 bases, and 16 bases lay between the germline ends. The V gene's germline CDR1 is LNHDA and CDR2 SQIVND (reference sequence). The CDR3 consists of 15 residues. CDR3 region: CASSAPSEIQETQYF. The DNA for the CDR3 is TGTGCCAGTAGCGCCCCCAGCGAGATACAAGAGACCCAGTACTTC.

This clonotype was counted at least ten times. This rearrangement joins TRBV27 to TRBJ2-7; tentative D call: TRBD2 (6 bases). Germline CDR1 and CDR2: MNHEY and SMNVEV (reference sequence). Trimming removed 5 bases from V and 0 bases from J, with 14 bases in between. The CDR3 loop spans 15 amino acids. CDR3 in DNA: TGTGCCAGCAGTCCCTTTACCGGGAGCTCCTACGAGCAGTACTTC. Translated, it gives CASSPFTGSSYEQYF.

This clonotype was seen many times. V and J are TRBV30 and TRBJ1-5, with D hard to call. Trimming cost V 6 bases and J 6 bases, with 12 bases left between them. This CDR3 has 12 residues. Germline V gene sequence: CDR1 GTSNPN, CDR2 SVGIG (reference sequence). The CDR3 DNA follows: TGTGCCTGTGGTGAGAGAGGTCAGCCCCAGCATTTT. Translation gives CACGERGQPQHF.

This clonotype was recorded many times. The chain employs TRBV7-2 and TRBJ1-2; tentative D call: TRBD1 (5 bases). V lost 1 base, J lost 2 bases, and 11 bases lay in between. The CDR3 contains 15 residues. The germline CDR1 and CDR2 sequences are SGHTA and FQGNSA. CDR3 DNA sequence: TGTGCCAGCAGCTTAGTTGGGGGTGGCAACTATGGCTACACCTTC. Protein product: CASSLVGGGNYGYTF. Using reference TRBV7-2 and TRBJ1-2 for the parts outside the CDR3, the full variable domain is GAGVSQSPSNKVTEKGKDVELRCDPISGHTALYWYRQSLGQGLEFLIYFQGNSAPDKSGLPSDRFSAERTGGSVSTLTIQRTQQEDSAVYLCASSLVGGGNYGYTFGSGTRLTVV.

To note about this clonotype: A much larger clonotype is one base distant, so this may be a read error. Here the CDR3 omits its conserved ending phenylalanine or tryptophan, so a read error is the likely source. The chain joins TRBV2 to TRBJ1-1; D is possibly TRBD1 (5 bases). V was shortened by 7 bases and J by 0 bases, with 15 bases between the two germline ends. This CDR3 region has 15 residues. Germline V CDR1 and CDR2: SNHLY, FYNNEI. CDR3 nucleotide sequence: TGTGCCAGCAATTTGGACATCAGCATGAACACTGAAGCTTTCCTT. Translating it yields CASNLDISMNTEAFL.

This chain uses TRBV19 with TRBJ1-4, with D uncertain. The CDR3 has 14 residues. The V end was cut by 3 bases, the J end by 8 bases, with 13 bases between. In germline, CDR1 is LNHDA, CDR2 SQIVND (reference sequence). The CDR3 loop is CASSIARGKEKLFF. The CDR3 coding sequence is TGTGCCAGTAGTATCGCCCGAGGGAAAGAAAAACTGTTTTTT.

Ten or more counts support this clonotype. The V gene is TRBV12-3 or TRBV12-4, the J gene TRBJ2-3; 8 bases line up with TRBD2. CDR3 length: 20 residues. The V segment lost 2 bases and the J segment 4 bases; nucleotides outside the gene matches: 20. In DNA form, the CDR3 reads TGTGCCAGCAGTTTAAGCCCACGCTTAGCGGGGTACACAGGTCCAGATACGCAGTATTTT. This codes for CASSLSPRLAGYTGPDTQYF.

The chain has TRBV20-1 and TRBJ2-7; no clear D. Deletions cut 5 bases from V and 1 base from J, with 12 bases between. CDR1 and CDR2 from the germline V gene are DFQATT and SNEGSKA (reference sequence). The CDR3 extends over 13 amino acids. CDR3 sequence: CSAQSRESYEQYF. The CDR3 nucleotides are TGCAGTGCTCAATCTCGTGAATCCTACGAGCAGTACTTC.

V is TRBV20-1 and J is TRBJ2-7; D remains ambiguous. The CDR3 sequence is 13 residues long. The germline V gene encodes CDR1 DFQATT and CDR2 SNEGSKA (reference sequence). Trimming left V 4 bases short and J 2 bases short, with 12 bases between. The CDR3 spells CSATSVATYEQYF. The CDR3 coding sequence is TGCAGTGCTACTTCCGTCGCGACCTACGAGCAGTACTTC.

As to this clonotype: A much more abundant neighbour one base away suggests this may be a read error. This chain joins TRBV6-1 and TRBJ1-5; D gene unclear. The germline V gene has CDR1 MNHNS and CDR2 SASEGT. The CDR3 has 12 amino acids. The CDR3 here is CVSSAGWKSQHF. The CDR3 region has the DNA TGTGTCAGCAGTGCGGGCTGGAAGTCCCAGCATTTT.

This clonotype has more than one count but fewer than ten. This chain uses TRBV12-3 or TRBV12-4 with TRBJ1-2, with unresolved D. Deletions cut 7 bases from V and 11 bases from J, with 17 bases between. The CDR3 consists of 12 residues. CDR3 in DNA: TGTGCCAGCACCCTCTCCCGGGCCAGTTACACCTTC. This translates into CASTLSRASYTF.

The table lists this clonotype with many counts. The chain links TRBV6-1 to TRBJ2-1; D is uncertain. This CDR3 is built from 13 residues. The germline V gene has CDR1 MNHNS and CDR2 SASEGT. V dropped 6 bases and J dropped 4 bases, with 10 bases sitting between them. The CDR3 nucleotides are TGTGCCAGCAGGTTCTCCACGTACAATGAGCAGTTCTTC. Translation: CASRFSTYNEQFF.

V usage is TRBV10-2 and J usage is TRBJ2-4; D possibly corresponds to TRBD2 (6 bases). This CDR3 region has 18 residues. In germline, CDR1 is WSHSY, CDR2 SAAADI. V gave up 0 bases and J gave up 0 bases, with 15 bases separating them. CDR3 residues: CASSESSYREQAKNIQYF. The CDR3 nucleotides are TGCGCCAGCAGTGAGTCATCGTATCGGGAGCAAGCCAAAAACATTCAGTACTTC.

This clonotype occurred many times. The gene calls are TRBV28 and TRBJ2-3; D ambiguous. V lost 6 bases, J lost 6 bases, and 13 bases lay in between. Germline V gene sequence: CDR1 MDHEN, CDR2 SYDVKM. The CDR3 has 13 amino acids. CDR3 DNA sequence: TGTGCCAGCAGCCTACCTCCAGGTGATACGCAGTATTTT. Protein product: CASSLPPGDTQYF.

The chain has TRBV30 and TRBJ1-5, with TRBD1 matching over 7 bases. The germline V gene encodes CDR1 GTSNPN and CDR2 SVGIG (reference sequence). This CDR3 comprises 15 residues. V was pared by 3 bases and J by 4 bases, with 9 bases of the junction left unmatched. DNA of the CDR3: TGTGCCTGGAGCCTTGGGACAGTGGGGAATCAGCCCCAGCATTTT. Residues: CAWSLGTVGNQPQHF.

This clonotype was found many times. The rearrangement joins TRBV6-1 to TRBJ1-5, with unresolved D. Per the germline V gene, CDR1 is MNHNS and CDR2 is SASEGT. Trimming pared 6 bases from V and 7 bases from J, leaving 13 bases between. This CDR3 contains 13 residues. CDR3 sequence (DNA): TGTGCCAGCAGCCCCTGGGGAAACCAGCCCCAGCATTTT. Residues: CASSPWGNQPQHF.

This clonotype showed up many times. This sequence joins TRBV3-1 and TRBJ2-3; 12 nucleotides agree with TRBD2. Germline V gene data show CDR1 as LGHDT and CDR2 as YNNKEL (reference sequence). There are 16 residues in the CDR3. The ends lost 4 bases at V and 7 bases at J; junction bases unmatched: 9. Here the CDR3 reads CASSPRLAGERYTQYF. DNA for the CDR3: TGTGCCAGCAGCCCTCGACTAGCGGGAGAGAGATATACGCAGTATTTT.

This clonotype appeared many times. The chain joins TRBV12-3 or TRBV12-4 to TRBJ2-7; D perhaps matches TRBD1 (6 bases). V lost 2 bases and J 4 bases, leaving 15 bases between the germline ends. CDR3 length equals 15 residues. This CDR3 is CASSLRDTQIYEQYF. Written as DNA, the CDR3 is TGTGCCAGCAGTTTACGGGACACCCAAATATACGAGCAGTACTTC.

In this sample, this clonotype turned up many times. The chain couples TRBV11-2 to TRBJ1-6, with a weak D call TRBD1 (6 bases). Germline V CDR1 and CDR2: SGHAT, FQNNGV. V gave up 2 bases and J gave up 8 bases, with 10 bases separating them. There are 14 residues in the CDR3. The CDR3 here is CASSLYQGHSPLHF. CDR3 DNA: TGTGCCAGCAGCTTATACCAGGGGCATTCACCCCTCCACTTT.

V gene TRBV11-2 combines with J gene TRBJ2-3; 7 bases map to TRBD2. Germline trimming cut 5 bases from V and 3 bases from J; bases unmatched to any gene: 14. Germline CDR1 is SGHAT and CDR2 is FQNNGV. CDR3 length: 17 amino acids. The DNA for the CDR3 is TGTGCCAGCAGCCCCCTCCTGGCGGGAGAACGTACAGATACGCAGTATTTT. As protein: CASSPLLAGERTDTQYF. The full variable domain, in which reference TRBV11-2 and TRBJ2-3 provide the parts outside the CDR3, is EAGVAQSPRYKIIEKRQSVAFWCNPISGHATLYWYQQILGQGPKLLIQFQNNGVVDDSQLPKDRFSAERLKGVDSTLKIQPAKLEDSAVYLCASSPLLAGERTDTQYFGPGTRLTVL.

There are many counts of this clonotype. J is TRBJ2-3 and V is TRBV20-1; D ambiguous. CDR1 is DFQATT and CDR2 is SNEGSKA in the germline V gene (reference sequence). Trimming shortened V by 5 bases and J by 0 bases, and 15 bases separated the two germline ends. The CDR3 is made up of 15 amino acids. The chain's CDR3 is CSAQVGPASTDTQYF. The CDR3 nucleotides read TGCAGTGCTCAAGTCGGACCCGCTAGCACAGATACGCAGTATTTT.

This clonotype was seen ten or more times. The V and J genes are TRBV28 and TRBJ2-7, with 8 bases aligning to TRBD2. With 5 bases clipped from V and 6 bases from J, the junction kept 18 bases outside the gene matches. The V gene's germline CDR1 is MDHEN and CDR2 SYDVKM. The CDR3 has 17 residues. CDR3: CASSPFLAGGGWREQYF. DNA of the CDR3: TGTGCCAGCAGTCCCTTTTTGGCGGGAGGAGGATGGCGCGAGCAGTACTTC.

This chain joins TRBV4-1 and TRBJ2-3; D is undetermined. The CDR3 extends over 13 amino acids. With 3 bases removed from V and 4 bases from J, the gap between germline ends came to 8 bases. The V gene's germline CDR1 is MGHRA and CDR2 YSYEKL. The CDR3, as DNA: TGCGCCAGCAGCCAGGCCTACGCAGATACGCAGTATTTT. Protein sequence: CASSQAYADTQYF.

CDR3 protein: CSARFGSGYEQYF. The CDR3 bases are TGCAGTGCTAGATTCGGTAGCGGCTACGAGCAGTACTTC. The V and J genes are TRBV20-1 and TRBJ2-7; possible D gene TRBD2, 6 bases. This CDR3 has 13 amino acids. Deletions cut 2 bases from V and 3 bases from J, with 11 bases between. Germline V gene data show CDR1 as DFQATT and CDR2 as SNEGSKA (reference sequence).

Comments on this clonotype: Since a much larger clone is just one base distant, this may be a read error. The chain is built from TRBV24-1 and TRBJ2-4; D tentatively reads TRBD1 or TRBD2 (5 bases each). Trimming cost V 4 bases and J 7 bases, with 16 bases left between them. The CDR3 contains 15 residues. Germline CDR1 KGHDR, CDR2 SFDVKD. CDR3 loop: CATSERDEPGNIQYF. The CDR3 DNA sequence: TGTGCCACCAGTGAACGGGACGAACCGGGGAACATTCAGTACTTC.

This clonotype was found many times. The chain links TRBV3-1 to TRBJ1-5, with 8 bases lining up with TRBD1. After removal of 4 bases from V and 6 bases from J, the junction contained 5 bases not matched to a gene. This CDR3 is 14 amino acids long. Germline V gene sequence: CDR1 LGHDT, CDR2 YNNKEL (reference sequence). The CDR3 protein is CASSPTGGSQPQHF. CDR3 nucleotides: TGTGCCAGCAGCCCTACAGGGGGTAGTCAGCCCCAGCATTTT.

This clonotype showed up just a few times. The chain combines TRBV7-9 with TRBJ1-3; D is perhaps TRBD1 (6 bases). The germline V and J ends were trimmed by 7 bases and 3 bases, with 10 bases remaining between them. Germline V gene lookup returns CDR1 SEHNR and CDR2 FQNEAQ (reference sequence). The length of the CDR3 is 13 residues. Written as DNA, the CDR3 is TGTGCCAGCACCCCGGACAGTGGAAACACCATATATTTT. This encodes CASTPDSGNTIYF.

This clonotype has a count of ten or more. The rearrangement joins TRBV27 to TRBJ1-2, with D possibly being TRBD1 (6 bases). Germline V lookup: CDR1 MNHEY, CDR2 SMNVEV (reference sequence). Trimming stripped 4 bases from V and 1 base from J, with 16 bases between. The CDR3 consists of 16 residues. CDR3 residues: CASSSPNRADNYGYTF. DNA of the CDR3: TGTGCCAGCAGTTCTCCCAACAGGGCCGATAACTATGGCTACACCTTC.

The V and J genes are TRBV2 and TRBJ2-4, with D unclear. Germline-derived CDR1 and CDR2 are SNHLY and FYNNEI. Trimming removed 4 bases from V and 0 bases from J, with 7 bases in between. There are 14 residues in the CDR3. The CDR3 coding sequence is TGTGCCAGCAGTGGATTGGGAGCCAAAAACATTCAGTACTTC. It translates to CASSGLGAKNIQYF.

The genes are TRBV24-1 and TRBJ2-3; the match to TRBD2 covers 8 bases. With V trimmed by 1 base and J by 6 bases, 8 bases remained unmatched. The CDR3 is 16 residues long. CDR1 and CDR2 from the germline V gene are KGHDR and SFDVKD. CDR3 DNA sequence: TGTGCCACCAGTGATTTTCCGGGGGGGAACAGTGATACGCAGTATTTT. This sequence encodes CATSDFPGGNSDTQYF.

Regarding this clonotype: Being one base from a much bigger clone, this may be a read error. V and J are TRBV15 and TRBJ2-1; the D is unclear. Germline assignment: CDR1 LNHNV and CDR2 YYDKDF (reference sequence). The CDR3 spans 16 residues. CDR3 DNA sequence: TGTGACACCAGCAGAGTTGCCGGATTGAGATACAATGAGCAGTTCTTC. Protein: CDTSRVAGLRYNEQFF.

The V gene is TRBV27, the J gene TRBJ1-4; 11 positions match TRBD1. Germline V gene data show CDR1 as MNHEY and CDR2 as SMNVEV (reference sequence). Trimming at V came to 2 bases and at J to 0 bases, leaving 14 bases not matched to a gene. This CDR3 is 21 amino acids long. The CDR3 coding sequence is TGTGCCAGCAGTTTACGGTACCCGAGGACAGGGGGCCTGGCAACTAATGAAAAACTGTTTTTT. Its translation is CASSLRYPRTGGLATNEKLFF.